The present T cell receptor beta chain was sequenced within a study of Ad26.COV2.S vaccination and SARS-CoV-2 variants (dated by TCRdb to the early 2020s). In terms of the full investigation: Donors in the vaccine arm were drawn from COV1001, a phase I-IIa trial of Ad26.COV2.S in healthy adults that was multicentre, randomized, double-blind and placebo-controlled. Ad26.COV2.S was administered intramuscularly at 5 x 10^10 or 1 x 10^11 viral particles, either as a single shot or as two shots given 56 days apart. TCRbeta repertoire sequencing was used to assess the specificity and breadth of SARS-CoV-2-reactive T cell receptors after Ad26.COV2.S vaccination. The TCR-sequenced set comprised approximately 32 samples: some 19 Ad26.COV2.S vaccine recipients, 5 placebo recipients and 8 SARS-CoV-2 convalescent individuals. Trial participants were randomized into five groups of five, in which low-dose or high-dose Ad26.COV2.S was given once or twice, or placebo was given on both occasions. Throughout the experiments and outcome assessment, investigators stayed blinded to trial group allocation.

Beyond this particular receptor, the publication reports: The authors noted that the TCR breadth and depth analyses may have underestimated total T cell responses. Substantial breadth of spike-specific CD8+ and CD4+ T cell responses was reported after vaccination. Higher spike-specific TCR breadth was observed in Ad26.COV2.S recipients than in placebo recipients (P = 0.0014). Vaccine and placebo recipients had comparable non-spike TCR breadth, which fits with the vaccine containing only spike. The study lacked the statistical power to compare responses across vaccine doses or regimens.

The immunoSEQ Assay was the method used to sequence TCRbeta CDR3 regions. After extraction, genomic DNA underwent amplification by bias-controlled multiplex PCR, followed by high-throughput sequencing. Concerning the study's data processing: To quantify the absolute abundance of every unique TCRbeta CDR3 region, sequences were collapsed and filtered. T cell fraction was estimated by normalization of TCRbeta template counts to usable DNA, with usable DNA being measured through amplification of reference genes present in all nucleated cells. Repertoire TCRs were annotated as SARS-CoV-2-specific by exact matching of V gene, CDR3 amino acid sequence and J gene to a known reactive TCR set. The reference SARS-CoV-2 TCR set was obtained from MIRA and was filtered for enrichment in COVID-19-positive ImmuneCODE repertoires, whereby public or cross-reactive TCRs were removed. Based on the MIRA antigens, annotated TCRs were further analysed at the level of specific ORF or position within ORF. Depth was the summed frequency of annotated unique rearrangements, while breadth was defined as annotated unique rearrangements over total unique productive rearrangements. Two-sided Wilcoxon rank-sum tests were applied when comparing TCR breadth between groups. The table comes from immuneACCESS by way of TCRdb, which keeps in-frame sequences with V and J called. Part of the clones is missing from these tables; in studies checked, under half for an unresolved V gene and the rest for unknown reasons. V and J calls and clone size are copied from that table; D and trimming were computed from the DNA. The table for this sample lists some 480,000 clones; roughly 87% of them were counted only once. Clones ranked in the top ten supply around 13% of the sample.

Relative to germline, V is 3 bases shorter and J is 2 bases shorter, with 8 bases between their ends. Inclusive of the bounding cysteine and phenylalanine, the CDR3 is 14 residues long. This entry keeps only the CDR3 DNA: 42 bases, framed from base 1. According to the germline V gene, CDR1 reads SGDLS and CDR2 reads YYNGEE. The intended sense of this specimen's treatment or condition label: 15 to 20 received Ad26.COV2.S at low or high dose, single or two shots; 5 received placebo; per-sample allocation not given. For vaccine and placebo recipients, the sequenced repertoires came from samples collected on day 63 after the first injection. Between 29 July and 7 August 2020, Cohort 1b enrolled about two dozen adults aged 18-55 years at one site in Boston, USA. Ad26.COV2.S was a replication-incompetent adenovirus type 26 vector that expressed a prefusion-stabilized SARS-CoV-2 spike protein derived from the original Wuhan strain.

Details on this clone: Its antigen is currently not known. No quality values exist for individual bases; no much larger clone is one base distant.

The chain uses TRBV9 and TRBJ1-4, and perhaps TRBD1 as D gene, on 5 matching bases. The sequencing here drew on peripheral blood, taken in a trial of Ad26.COV2.S vaccine versus placebo. The sequence came from a person aged 18-60 years who received the Ad26.COV2.S COVID-19 vaccine or a placebo. The CDR3 sequence is CASSGGTTNEKLFF. The sequenced DNA: TGTGCCAGCAGCGGGGGGACGACTAATGAAAAACTGTTTTTT.